Detailed here is one TCR beta chain. Its antigen has not been determined. Base-call qualities are not available, and no considerably larger clone is one nucleotide away. This entry is derived from a study of blood T cell repertoires in COVID-19 (dated by TCRdb to 2018 to 2020). With regard to the full study: The collaborator samples originated in the United States, Italy and Spain and spanned the acute and convalescent phases of COVID-19. A freely available public database, intended as a resource for researchers studying the immune response to SARS-CoV-2, is where the repertoires were released. HLA class I and class II types, where available, came from metadata supplied by the sample provider rather than from assay-based typing. Subjects who had been exposed to COVID-19, were actively infected with it, or had recovered from it provided the deeply sampled blood TCRbeta repertoires that made up the dataset. The prospective study material was composed of cDNA or gDNA derived from T cells, B-cell-depleted T cells, or PBMCs. A de-identified subject ID, COVID-19 status, age in years and sex were almost always included in the sample metadata. Samples came from the ongoing ImmuneRACE study (first 160 participants) plus 1,254 subjects from 6 global collaborators. Overall study outcomes, separate from this receptor: Clinical and demographic metadata were provided uncurated, with the amount varying by source and participant.

Including the terminal cysteine and phenylalanine, the CDR3 comprises 17 residues. Kept here is only the CDR3 DNA, which spans 51 bases and is read in frame from base 1. The junction shows trimming of 0 bases on V and 3 bases on J, plus 15 bases between the germline ends. Looking up the germline V gene (reference sequence) yields CDR1 LNHNV and CDR2 YYDKDF. In the prospective study, participants were 18 to 89 years old, resided in 24 geographic areas of the United States, and were enrolled through a virtual design. To assign participants to cohorts, the prospective study relied on clinical history that participants themselves reported in a screening survey and a study questionnaire. Each participant in the prospective study had whole blood, serum and a nasopharyngeal or oropharyngeal swab collected by mobile phlebotomists. Participants in the prospective study had the option to provide additional blood draws and questionnaires over a roughly 2-month period. Prospective study blood samples were shipped either frozen or at room temperature before DNA extraction.

TCRbeta CDR3 regions were amplified from genomic DNA using the immunoSEQ Assay, a bias-controlled multiplex PCR. The paper's processing steps were these. Nucleated cell counts per sample were estimated from amplification of reference gene primers within the assay. To quantify the absolute abundance of each unique TCRbeta CDR3 rearrangement, sequence reads were collapsed and filtered. For each sample, productive Simpson clonality was calculated by taking the square root of Simpson's diversity index across productive rearrangements. The clones in this table, taken by TCRdb from immuneACCESS, are in-frame only. Not every clone is retained; where verified, under half of the shortfall comes from an unresolved V gene, and the cause of the rest is unknown. That table is the source of V, J and clone size, and D and trimming were worked out from the DNA. The sample contains fewer than 350,000 clones, roughly 85% of them found a single time. The top ten clones comprise approximately 4.4% of the sample.

The chain links TRBV15 with TRBJ1-3; the D gene is perhaps TRBD1, on 6 matching bases. The sequenced sample was PBMCs or T cells enriched from blood (not recorded which). The receptor's source is a woman aged 40 to 50 with acute COVID-19. CDR3 protein: CATSRDVRAGVGNTIYF. The DNA reads as follows: TGTGCCACCAGCAGAGATGTCAGGGCAGGGGTTGGAAACACCATATATTTT.